Below, 17 T cell receptor beta chains from the same sample are listed, as sequenced in a study of T cell responses to AZD1222 COVID-19 vaccine. Data came from immunoSEQ multiplex PCR; TCRdb stores just in-frame clones and leaves some out. The sample lists fewer than 110,000 clones, 75% to 90% occurring once. Material: peripheral blood, obtained on day 0 of AZD1222 vaccination. These receptors were collected from an adult in good health.

This rearrangement joins TRBV7-9 to TRBJ1-2; 8 bases agree with TRBD1. Germline CDR1 and CDR2: SEHNR and FQNEAQ (reference sequence). V lost 3 bases and J lost 8; bases outside the gene matches: 11. The CDR3 is 15 residues long. In nucleotides, the CDR3 is TGTGCCAGCAGCTTCTCGCAGGGGGCTTTAGGAGGCTACACCTTC. This encodes CASSFSQGALGGYTF.

The chain has TRBV19 and TRBJ1-1; possible D gene TRBD1, 5 bases. The V gene's germline CDR1 is LNHDA and CDR2 SQIVND (reference sequence). V was trimmed by 3 bases and J by 9 bases, leaving 14 bases between them. CDR3 size: 13 residues. The CDR3 nucleotides read TGTGCCAGTAGTATTGTGGGGGGGGAGAAAGCTTTCTTT. Translated, it gives CASSIVGGEKAFF.

The chain links TRBV3-1 (or the pseudogene TRBV3-2) to TRBJ2-7; TRBD1 might be the D (6 bases). V was pared by 4 bases and J by 0 bases, with 13 bases between. The CDR3 is 15 amino acids. From germline, CDR1 is LGHDT and CDR2 YNNKEL (reference sequence). The CDR3 protein is CASSPGAMSSYEQYF. The CDR3, as DNA: TGTGCCAGCAGCCCAGGGGCCATGAGCTCCTACGAGCAGTACTTC.

This chain links TRBV7-2 with TRBJ2-7, with D possibly matching TRBD1 (6 bases). Germline assignment: CDR1 SGHTA and CDR2 FQGNSA. V was shortened by 0 bases and J by 4 bases, with 10 bases between the two germline ends. The CDR3 length is 14 residues. CDR3 sequence: CASSLAVQGYEQYF. The CDR3 DNA is TGTGCCAGCAGCTTAGCCGTACAGGGTTACGAGCAGTACTTC.

This chain connects TRBV5-8 to TRBJ1-5; possibly TRBD1 for D (5 bases). Trimming pared 3 bases from V and 0 bases from J, leaving 7 bases between. This CDR3 has 14 amino acids. The germline CDR1 and CDR2 sequences are SGHTS and YDEGEE. Here the CDR3 reads CASSWDSSNQPQHF. DNA for the CDR3: TGTGCCAGCAGCTGGGACTCTAGCAATCAGCCCCAGCATTTT.

The chain is built from TRBV6-5 and TRBJ1-3, with unresolved D. CDR1 MNHEY and CDR2 SVGAGI come from the germline V gene. The CDR3 loop spans 14 amino acids. Trimming pared 2 bases from V and 2 bases from J, leaving 7 bases between. The CDR3 region is CASSYTQTGNTIYF. The CDR3 bases are TGTGCCAGCAGTTACACGCAGACTGGAAACACCATATATTTT.

The chain carries TRBV6-6 and TRBJ2-1; 12 bases map to TRBD2. The CDR3 runs to 15 residues. Trimming at V came to 6 bases and at J to 7 bases, leaving 7 bases not matched to a gene. The germline V gene has CDR1 MNHNY and CDR2 SVGAGI (reference sequence). CDR3 protein: CASRSSGGARNEQFF. DNA of the CDR3: TGTGCCAGCAGGTCTAGCGGGGGGGCGCGGAATGAGCAGTTCTTC.

The chain links TRBV5-1 to TRBJ1-1; D gene unclear. Per the germline V gene, CDR1 is SGHRS and CDR2 is YFSETQ. This CDR3 is 14 amino acids long. V dropped 0 bases and J dropped 4 bases, with 10 bases sitting between them. The DNA for the CDR3 is TGCGCCAGCAGCTTGGATGCCAGGTTCACTGAAGCTTTCTTT. Translation gives CASSLDARFTEAFF.

This chain uses TRBV18 with TRBJ1-1, with TRBD1 matching over 12 bases. Germline CDR1 is KGHSH and CDR2 is LQKENI. This CDR3 is built from 16 residues. Germline trimming cut 0 bases from V and 5 bases from J; bases unmatched to any gene: 4. As DNA, the CDR3 is TGTGCCAGCTCACCACCGGGGACAGGGGGCAGGACTGAAGCTTTCTTT. Protein sequence: CASSPPGTGGRTEAFF.

This clone was found a few times. The chain recombines TRBV6-5 with TRBJ2-7; possible D gene TRBD2, 6 bases. V was trimmed by 2 bases and J by 3 bases, leaving 8 bases between them. CDR3 length equals 13 residues. In germline, CDR1 is MNHEY, CDR2 SVGAGI. The CDR3 region has the DNA TGTGCCAGCAGTTACCTGGGGGGCTACGAGCAGTACTTC. It translates to CASSYLGGYEQYF.

The CDR3 DNA is TGTGCCAGCAGCGTAGATGGTCAGCTATACACCGGGGAGCTGTTTTTT. The encoded protein is CASSVDGQLYTGELFF. The V gene is TRBV9, the J gene TRBJ2-2, with D hard to call. Germline V gene data show CDR1 as SGDLS and CDR2 as YYNGEE. This CDR3 is 16 amino acids long. Between the trimmed V and J ends, which lost 0 bases and 3 bases, there was a span of 12 bases.

The genes are TRBV4-1 and TRBJ2-1; D may be TRBD1 (5 bases). CDR1 is MGHRA, CDR2 YSYEKL, per germline. Trimming removed 0 bases at V and 3 bases at J, with 6 bases between. This CDR3 region has 14 residues. The CDR3 loop is CASSQEGLYNEQFF. In nucleotides, the CDR3 is TGCGCCAGCAGCCAAGAGGGGCTCTACAATGAGCAGTTCTTC.

The genes are TRBV9 and TRBJ2-2; 11 nucleotides line up with TRBD2. This CDR3 is 15 amino acids long. After removal of 5 bases from V and 3 bases from J, the junction contained 3 bases not matched to a gene. Germline loops: CDR1 SGDLS, CDR2 YYNGEE. The CDR3, as DNA: TGTGCCAGCAGTGGGGGACTAGCGGACACCGGGGAGCTGTTTTTT. It is translated as CASSGGLADTGELFF.

The chain couples TRBV7-2 to TRBJ1-3; D possibly corresponds to TRBD1 (6 bases). V lost 6 bases, J lost 0 bases, and 9 bases lay in between. The CDR3 is 14 amino acids. Germline V gives CDR1 SGHTA, CDR2 FQGNSA. The CDR3 DNA follows: TGTGCCAGCAGAACGGACAGCTCTGGAAACACCATATATTTT. Translated, it gives CASRTDSSGNTIYF. The whole variable domain, remainder taken from reference TRBV7-2 and TRBJ1-3, is GAGVSQSPSNKVTEKGKDVELRCDPISGHTALYWYRQSLGQGLEFLIYFQGNSAPDKSGLPSDRFSAERTGGSVSTLTIQRTQQEDSAVYLCASRTDSSGNTIYFGEGSWLTVV.

This clone was detected only a few times. The chain has TRBV18 and TRBJ2-7; possibly TRBD1 for D (6 bases). Germline V gene sequence: CDR1 KGHSH, CDR2 LQKENI. This CDR3 region has 15 residues. Trimming removed 0 bases at V and 4 bases at J, with 13 bases between. The CDR3 coding sequence is TGTGCCAGCTCACCACCGACAGGCCCCAGGTACGAGCAGTACTTC. Residues: CASSPPTGPRYEQYF.

The V gene is TRBV24-1, the J gene TRBJ1-4, with D perhaps matching TRBD1 (5 bases). This CDR3 has 13 amino acids. V lost 5 bases to trimming and J lost 5 bases, with 8 bases between them. Germline V gene lookup returns CDR1 KGHDR and CDR2 SFDVKD. The CDR3 DNA reads as TGTGCCACCAGTGCGACAGAGAATGAAAAACTGTTTTTT. This encodes CATSATENEKLFF.

This chain joins TRBV7-9 and TRBJ2-7, with 9 bases fitting TRBD2. The CDR3 contains 14 residues. Trimming removed 4 bases from V and 6 bases from J; junction bases left unmatched: 7. Germline V gene sequence: CDR1 SEHNR, CDR2 FQNEAQ (reference sequence). CDR3 region: CASSSSRTSVEQYF. The CDR3 DNA reads as TGTGCCAGCAGCTCCTCCAGGACTAGCGTCGAGCAGTACTTC. The full variable domain, with the rest looked up from reference TRBV7-9 and TRBJ2-7, is DTGVSQNPRHKITKRGQNVTFRCDPISEHNRLYWYRQTLGQGPEFLTYFQNEAQLEKSRLLSDRFSAERPKGSFSTLEIQRTEQGDSAMYLCASSSSRTSVEQYFGPGTRLTVT.